Below are 17 T cell receptor beta chains sequenced from a single sample in a study of T cell repertoires in cytomegalovirus infection. TCRdb used MiXCR to reprocess the reads, holding one entry per CDR3 protein. Of about 450,000 distinct CDR3 sequences listed, approximately 32% are singletons. Sequencing was performed on PBMCs. All receptors come from a human donor in good health (CMV status not recorded). Some clones in this sample may be carry-over from other donors' samples.

This clonotype was seen at least ten times. The chain couples TRBV7-2 to TRBJ1-1; TRBD1 aligns across 7 bases. The germline V gene encodes CDR1 SGHTA and CDR2 FQGNSA. V lost 5 bases to trimming and J lost 0 bases; unmatched junction nucleotides: 9. This CDR3 is built from 16 residues. The CDR3 nucleotides are TGTGCCAGCAGCCCCCGACAGGGATTCATGAACACTGAAGCTTTCTTT. It specifies CASSPRQGFMNTEAFF.

The V and J genes are TRBV10-3 and TRBJ1-6; TRBD1 matches at 8 bases. The J segment lost 9 bases and the V segment lost 5 bases, leaving 6 bases of the junction unmatched. The germline CDR1 and CDR2 sequences are ENHRY and SYGVKD. The CDR3 contains 14 residues. As DNA, the CDR3 is TGTGCCATCAGTACTCAGGGGGCGCGTTCACCCCTCCACTTT. Its translation is CAISTQGARSPLHF.

This clonotype was counted a single time. Compared with germline, one end of the junction differs, possibly owing to a read error. CDR3 DNA: TGCGCCAGCCGCCAAGAGCCAGACCACGATGGCTACACCTTC. Encoded protein: CASRQEPDHDGYTF. This chain links TRBV4-3 with TRBJ1-2, with unresolved D. Germline V gene sequence: CDR1 LGHNA, CDR2 YSLEER. The CDR3 is 14 residues long.

This chain joins TRBV5-4 and TRBJ2-7; D may be TRBD2 (6 bases). The germline gives CDR1 SGHNT, CDR2 YYREEE (reference sequence). The CDR3 consists of 14 residues. Trimming cost V 7 bases and J 3 bases, with 17 bases left between them. The CDR3 reads CASGIEGLIYEQYF. The DNA of the CDR3 is TGTGCCAGCGGGATCGAGGGACTGATCTACGAGCAGTACTTC. Variable domain in full (rest from reference TRBV5-4 and TRBJ2-7): ETGVTQSPTHLIKTRGQQVTLRCSSQSGHNTVSWYQQALGQGPQFIFQYYREEENGRGNFPPRFSGLQFPNYSSELNVNALELDDSALYLCASGIEGLIYEQYFGPGTRLTVT.

This clonotype has a count of ten or more. The rearrangement links TRBV7-3 to TRBJ1-1; no firm D call. The CDR3 covers 15 residues. Between the trimmed V and J ends, which lost 7 bases and 0 bases, there was a span of 15 bases. Germline V gene sequence: CDR1 SGHTA, CDR2 FQGTGA. For the CDR3, the DNA is TGTGCCAGCAACCCTACGGGAGGGATGAACACTGAAGCTTTCTTT. This codes for CASNPTGGMNTEAFF.

The chain couples TRBV3-1 to TRBJ2-7; D remains ambiguous. This CDR3 has 14 residues. Trimming took off 4 bases at V and 3 bases at J, with 13 bases between the two ends. Germline CDR1 reads LGHDT; CDR2 reads YNNKEL (reference sequence). CDR3 in DNA: TGTGCCAGCAGCCCCCGGACGGGCCACTACGAGCAGTACTTC. Its translation: CASSPRTGHYEQYF.

A word on this clonotype: One end of the junction does not line up with germline, which may come from a read error. CDR3 in DNA: TGCGCCAGCAGCCCCCAACTGCGGACAGGGTGGACAGATACGCATTATTTT. Translation gives CASSPQLRTGWTDTHYF. The V gene is TRBV4-1, the J gene TRBJ2-3; TRBD1 aligns across 8 bases. The CDR3 has 17 residues. Germline V gene data show CDR1 as MGHRA and CDR2 as YSYEKL.

The chain is built from TRBV28 and TRBJ1-4; TRBD1 might be the D (6 bases). This CDR3 is 16 amino acids long. The germline CDR1 and CDR2 sequences are MDHEN and SYDVKM. V was shortened by 4 bases and J by 7 bases, with 19 bases between the two germline ends. In DNA form, the CDR3 reads TGTGCCAGCAGTTCATTGGGCGCGGGGGCTAGTGAAAAACTGTTTTTT. It codes for CASSSLGAGASEKLFF.

The V gene is TRBV13, the J gene TRBJ2-5; D gene unclear. Germline V gene data show CDR1 as PRHDT and CDR2 as FYEKMQ (reference sequence). Trimming cost V 4 bases and J 0 bases, with 12 bases left between them. The CDR3 runs to 15 residues. The CDR3 DNA is TGTGCCAGCAGCTCCCCCAGACCTAACCAAGAGACCCAGTACTTC. As protein: CASSSPRPNQETQYF.

This clonotype was picked up many times. The V and J genes are TRBV7-2 and TRBJ2-3; D gene ambiguous. This CDR3 spans 15 amino acids. Per germline, CDR1 SGHTA and CDR2 FQGNSA. V dropped 3 bases and J dropped 0 bases, with 10 bases sitting between them. The DNA of the CDR3 is TGTGCCAGCAGCTTGGGCGGCCTCAGCACAGATACGCAGTATTTT. This sequence encodes CASSLGGLSTDTQYF.

This sequence joins TRBV10-2 and TRBJ1-4; unclear D gene. This CDR3 comprises 16 residues. Germline CDR1 reads WSHSY; CDR2 reads SAAADI. The V and J ends lost 3 bases and 6 bases respectively, with 17 bases between them. CDR3 nucleotides: TGCGCCAGCAGTGATTATCGAACGTCTCTCCATGAAAAACTGTTTTTT. Its translation: CASSDYRTSLHEKLFF.

This chain connects TRBV11-2 to TRBJ2-7; no firm D call. The CDR3 extends over 14 amino acids. The V gene's germline CDR1 is SGHAT and CDR2 FQNNGV. V was shortened by 2 bases and J by 4 bases, with 12 bases between the two germline ends. The CDR3 nucleotides are TGTGCCAGCAGCTTAAAGGCTTTTGTATACGAGCAGTACTTC. Its protein product is CASSLKAFVYEQYF.

The chain recombines TRBV18 with TRBJ1-2; D call uncertain. V was pared by 5 bases and J by 8 bases, with 12 bases between. CDR1 KGHSH and CDR2 LQKENI come from the germline V gene. The CDR3 sequence is 12 residues long. The CDR3 DNA follows: TGTGCCAGCTCAGTTGACCCTGGCGGCTACACCTTC. As protein: CASSVDPGGYTF.

This clonotype was observed once. This clone may be a read error of a much larger clone one base away. The chain links TRBV28 to TRBJ2-7; 9 bases agree with TRBD1. The CDR3 runs 15 residues. From germline, CDR1 is MDHEN and CDR2 SYDVKM. Germline trimming cut 6 bases from V and 5 bases from J; bases unmatched to any gene: 11. The CDR3 sequence: CASRPRDRDLHEQYF. Written as DNA, the CDR3 is TGTGCCAGCAGACCCCGGGACAGGGACCTTCACGAGCAGTACTTC.

The chain links TRBV5-1 to TRBJ2-3; 9 bases match TRBD2. Germline V lookup: CDR1 SGHRS, CDR2 YFSETQ. V gave up 4 bases and J gave up 3 bases; unmatched junction bases: 12. The CDR3 runs to 17 residues. The CDR3, as DNA: TGCGCCAGCAGCCCTCTCATCCCAGCGGGGGGAACAGATACGCAGTATTTT. Its protein is CASSPLIPAGGTDTQYF. Looking up the rest from reference TRBV5-1 and TRBJ2-3 gives the full variable domain: KAGVTQTPRYLIKTRGQQVTLSCSPISGHRSVSWYQQTPGQGLQFLFEYFSETQRNKGNFPGRFSGRQFSNSRSEMNVSTLELGDSALYLCASSPLIPAGGTDTQYFGPGTRLTVL.

On this clonotype itself: Germline is not matched at one junction end, which may reflect a read error. This rearrangement joins TRBV6-5 to TRBJ1-1; D uncertain. This CDR3 is built from 13 residues. CDR1 is MNHEY, CDR2 SVGAGI, per germline. For the CDR3, the DNA is TGTGCAAGCAGTTATTTTCGGGGAACTGAAGCTTTCTTT. Translated, it gives CASSYFRGTEAFF.

The chain couples TRBV11-2 to TRBJ2-7; 11 bases agree with TRBD1. Germline lookup yields CDR1 SGHAT and CDR2 FQNNGV. The CDR3 runs to 14 residues. V dropped 4 bases and J dropped 5; count of bases not matched to a gene: 4. The CDR3 DNA follows: TGTGCCAGCAGCTCACCGGGACAGGGGGACGAGCAGTACTTC. Its translation is CASSSPGQGDEQYF.